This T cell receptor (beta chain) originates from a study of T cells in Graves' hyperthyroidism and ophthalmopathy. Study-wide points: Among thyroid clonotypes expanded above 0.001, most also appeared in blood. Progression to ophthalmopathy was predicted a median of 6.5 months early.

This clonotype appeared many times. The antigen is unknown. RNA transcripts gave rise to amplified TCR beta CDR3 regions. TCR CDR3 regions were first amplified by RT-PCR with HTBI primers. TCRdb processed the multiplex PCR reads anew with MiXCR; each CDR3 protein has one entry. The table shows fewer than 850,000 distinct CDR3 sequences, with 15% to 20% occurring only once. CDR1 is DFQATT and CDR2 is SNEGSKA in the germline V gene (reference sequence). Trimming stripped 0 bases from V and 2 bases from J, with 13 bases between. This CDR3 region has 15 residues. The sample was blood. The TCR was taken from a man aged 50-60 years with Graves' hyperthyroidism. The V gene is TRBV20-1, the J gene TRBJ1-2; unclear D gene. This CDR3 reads CSARDLGEQNYGYTF. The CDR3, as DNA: TGCAGTGCTAGAGATCTAGGTGAACAGAACTATGGCTACACCTTC.